The 26 T cell receptor beta chains presented below share a single source sample, sequenced in a study of T cells in tuberculosis. Measured with immunoSEQ multiplex PCR; TCRdb has only the in-frame clones, and not every one. The sample includes about 44,000 clones, 90% to 95% of them seen just once. The sequenced material came from PBMCs. Receptor source: a donor between 10 and 35 years old with latent tuberculosis or without tuberculosis infection.

The chain joins TRBV9 to TRBJ1-1; no clear D. The CDR3 contains 16 residues. From germline, CDR1 is SGDLS and CDR2 YYNGEE. V was trimmed by 4 bases and J by 0 bases, leaving 16 bases between them. Here the CDR3 reads CASSPTTTRMNTEAFF. CDR3 nucleotides: TGTGCCAGCAGCCCGACGACAACCCGGATGAACACTGAAGCTTTCTTT. The full variable domain, in which reference TRBV9 and TRBJ1-1 provide the parts outside the CDR3, is DSGVTQTPKHLITATGQRVTLRCSPRSGDLSVYWYQQSLDQGLQFLIQYYNGEERAKGNILERFSAQQFPDLHSELNLSSLELGDSALYFCASSPTTTRMNTEAFFGQGTRLTVV.

This chain connects TRBV6-6 to TRBJ2-5, with D possibly matching TRBD2 (5 bases). Trimming removed 7 bases from V and 5 bases from J, with 14 bases in between. Germline assignment: CDR1 MNHNY and CDR2 SVGAGI (reference sequence). The CDR3 is 13 residues long. CDR3 nucleotide sequence: TGTGCCAGCACCCCAAGTTGGAGGGAGACCCAGTACTTC. This sequence encodes CASTPSWRETQYF.

This clone was counted once. CDR3 sequence (DNA): TGTGCCAGCAGTGACCAGACAGGGGTATACACTGAAGCTTTCTTT. Amino acids: CASSDQTGVYTEAFF. The rearrangement links TRBV2 to TRBJ1-1, with 8 positions matching TRBD1. The V gene end was trimmed by 3 bases and the J gene end by 3 bases; junction bases not matched to a gene: 6. In germline, CDR1 is SNHLY, CDR2 FYNNEI. The length of the CDR3 is 15 residues.

Details on this clone: At one end, the junction sequence differs from germline, possibly due to a read error. This chain joins TRBV7-2 and TRBJ1-6, with 10 bases fitting TRBD1. CDR1 and CDR2 (germline): SGHTA, FQGNSA. This CDR3 is built from 13 residues. The CDR3 DNA is TGTGCCAGCAGCTATCCGGGACAGGGGCCAAGGACCTTT. Residues: CASSYPGQGPRTF.

The gene calls are TRBV29-1 and TRBJ1-2, with D uncertain. CDR3 length equals 11 residues. The germline V and J ends were trimmed by 6 bases and 4 bases, with 9 bases remaining between them. The V gene's germline CDR1 is SQVTM and CDR2 ANQGSEA. This chain's CDR3 is CSVAQAYGYTF. In DNA form, the CDR3 reads TGCAGCGTCGCCCAGGCCTATGGCTACACCTTC.

The chain uses TRBV5-1 and TRBJ2-4; TRBD2 aligns across 8 bases. Looked up from germline, CDR1 is SGHRS and CDR2 is YFSETQ. The trim removed 3 bases at V and 7 bases at J, leaving 6 bases unmatched. The CDR3 extends over 14 amino acids. CDR3 nucleotides: TGCGCCAGCAGCTCGGGACTAGAGCTGAACATTCAGTACTTC. It encodes CASSSGLELNIQYF.

This chain uses TRBV9 with TRBJ1-2; 8 bases match TRBD1. Germline CDR1 reads SGDLS; CDR2 reads YYNGEE. V gave up 3 bases and J gave up 4 bases; unmatched junction bases: 5. This CDR3 contains 14 residues. CDR3 nucleotides: TGTGCCAGCAGCGAACGTCAGGGGGCCTATGGCTACACCTTC. Its protein is CASSERQGAYGYTF.

This clone was seen just once. The CDR3, as DNA: TGTGCCAGCAGGAGCGGGAGGGCCGGGCGGAACATTCAGTACTTC. Protein sequence: CASRSGRAGRNIQYF. The V call is TRBV2, the J call TRBJ2-4, with 10 bases that match TRBD2. V lost 6 bases, J lost 7 bases, and 9 bases stayed unmatched. The length of the CDR3 is 15 residues. Germline V gene data show CDR1 as SNHLY and CDR2 as FYNNEI.

This rearrangement joins TRBV19 to TRBJ2-3, with TRBD1 matching over 10 bases. Per the germline V gene, CDR1 is LNHDA and CDR2 is SQIVND (reference sequence). The CDR3 loop spans 15 amino acids. Trimming at V came to 7 bases and at J to 3 bases, leaving 7 bases not matched to a gene. The CDR3 region is CASNYDRGRTDTQYF. The CDR3 DNA follows: TGTGCCAGTAACTATGACAGGGGGCGGACAGATACGCAGTATTTT. Full variable domain (outside the CDR3, taken from reference TRBV19 and TRBJ2-3): DGGITQSPKYLFRKEGQNVTLSCEQNLNHDAMYWYRQDPGQGLRLIYYSQIVNDFQKGDIAEGYSVSREKKESFPLTVTSAQKNPTAFYLCASNYDRGRTDTQYFGPGTRLTVL.

V usage is TRBV27 and J usage is TRBJ2-7, with a tentative D call TRBD2 (6 bases). The V gene's germline CDR1 is MNHEY and CDR2 SMNVEV (reference sequence). The V gene lost 0 bases and the J gene lost 6 bases, with 9 bases spanning the gap. The CDR3 spans 13 residues. For the CDR3, the DNA is TGTGCCAGCAGTTTATCTGCGGGGACCGAGCAGTACTTC. Its translation: CASSLSAGTEQYF.

V gene TRBV4-2 combines with J gene TRBJ2-3, with D perhaps matching TRBD2 (6 bases). CDR1 and CDR2 (germline): LGHNA, YNFKEQ. The CDR3 runs 13 residues. V was cut by 7 bases and J by 1 base, with 9 bases left in between. CDR3 in amino acids: CASTGVGTDTQYF. In nucleotides, the CDR3 is TGTGCCAGCACGGGAGTGGGCACAGATACGCAGTATTTT.

J is TRBJ1-2 and V is TRBV6-1; D gene ambiguous. The CDR3 runs 13 residues. Trimming took 6 bases from V and 6 from J, leaving 14 bases between them. Germline CDR1 reads MNHNS; CDR2 reads SASEGT. As DNA, the CDR3 is TGTGCCAGCAGGACAACAAACGGAAATGGCTACACCTTC. It specifies CASRTTNGNGYTF.

This clone has only one observation. The V and J genes are TRBV7-9 and TRBJ1-2; TRBD1 might be the D (6 bases). Looked up from germline, CDR1 is SEHNR and CDR2 is FQNEAQ (reference sequence). Between the trimmed V and J ends, which lost 2 bases and 3 bases, there was a span of 16 bases. The CDR3 consists of 16 residues. The DNA of the CDR3 is TGTGCCAGCAGCTTATCAGGGGCAGGGAGGGACTATGGCTACACCTTC. Amino acid sequence: CASSLSGAGRDYGYTF.

This sequence joins TRBV2 and TRBJ2-1; 11 bases align to TRBD2. The CDR3 is 14 amino acids. J gave up 4 bases and V 4 bases, and 0 bases lay outside the gene matches. From germline, CDR1 is SNHLY and CDR2 FYNNEI. As DNA, the CDR3 is TGTGCCAGCAGTGGACTAGCGGGATACAATGAGCAGTTCTTC. Translation gives CASSGLAGYNEQFF.

The genes are TRBV27 and TRBJ2-7, with 7 bases fitting TRBD2. J gave up 5 bases and V 1 base, and 5 bases lay outside the gene matches. The CDR3 consists of 14 residues. From germline, CDR1 is MNHEY and CDR2 SMNVEV (reference sequence). CDR3: CASSLFREGNEQYF. The CDR3 DNA reads TGTGCCAGCAGTTTATTCAGGGAGGGGAACGAGCAGTACTTC.

This chain joins TRBV6-1 and TRBJ2-1; D unresolved. Trimming shortened V by 8 bases and J by 5 bases, and 16 bases separated the two germline ends. There are 14 residues in the CDR3. The V gene's germline CDR1 is MNHNS and CDR2 SASEGT. CDR3 loop: CASSTEDYHNEQFF. The CDR3 nucleotides read TGTGCCAGCTCTACAGAAGATTACCACAATGAGCAGTTCTTC.

The CDR3 region has the DNA TGTGCCTGGAGTCCGGCGGGACAGGGTTACGATCAGCCCCAGCATTTT. Translating it yields CAWSPAGQGYDQPQHF. The genes are TRBV30 and TRBJ1-5; 9 bases match TRBD1. V gave up 2 bases and J gave up 5 bases; unmatched junction bases: 10. Per the germline V gene, CDR1 is GTSNPN and CDR2 is SVGIG (reference sequence). The CDR3 runs 16 residues. Supplemented by reference TRBV30 and TRBJ1-5, the full variable domain reads SQTIHQWPATLVQPVGSPLSLECTVEGTSNPNLYWYRQAAGRGLQLLFYSVGIGQISSEVPQNLSASRPQDRQFILSSKKLLLSDSGFYLCAWSPAGQGYDQPQHFGDGTRLSIL.

CDR3 loop: CASSLRRAGANVLTF. CDR3 coding DNA: TGCGCCAGCAGCTTACGGAGAGCTGGGGCCAACGTCCTGACTTTC. This chain uses TRBV5-1 with TRBJ2-6; D is unclear. The CDR3 is 15 amino acids. CDR1 and CDR2 from the germline V gene are SGHRS and YFSETQ. The V and J ends lost 2 bases and 2 bases respectively, with 8 bases between them.

The J gene is TRBJ2-6, the V gene TRBV9, with 8 nucleotides matching TRBD1. The ends lost 2 bases at V and 3 bases at J; junction bases unmatched: 19. The CDR3 length is 21 residues. The germline V gene has CDR1 SGDLS and CDR2 YYNGEE. As DNA, the CDR3 is TGTGCCAGCAGCGTCGACCCGGGACAGGCTAGAGGGTTCGGTGGGGCCAACGTCCTGACTTTC. This sequence encodes CASSVDPGQARGFGGANVLTF.

In its sample, this clone was seen once. The CDR3 DNA sequence: TGCAGCGCAAGACAGGGGGTAAATAGCAATCAGCCCCAGCATTTT. Its translation is CSARQGVNSNQPQHF. The V and J genes are TRBV29-1 and TRBJ1-5; 9 positions match TRBD1. From germline, CDR1 is SQVTM and CDR2 ANQGSEA. This CDR3 has 15 amino acids. The ends lost 7 bases at V and 0 bases at J; junction bases unmatched: 7.

This clone showed up just once. The J gene is TRBJ2-6, the V gene TRBV25-1; weak D call: TRBD1 (6 bases). This CDR3 contains 15 residues. From germline, CDR1 is MGHDK and CDR2 SYGVNS. V lost 4 bases and J lost 0, with 7 bases in between. CDR3 protein: CASSGTDSGANVLTF. The DNA of the CDR3 is TGTGCCAGCAGTGGGACAGACTCTGGGGCCAACGTCCTGACTTTC.

This chain links TRBV28 with TRBJ1-2; the D gene is possibly TRBD1 (6 bases). The CDR3 totals 15 residues. In germline, CDR1 is MDHEN, CDR2 SYDVKM. V was pared by 2 bases and J by 5 bases, with 15 bases between. This chain's CDR3 is CASSLPGRGGYGYTF. As DNA, the CDR3 is TGTGCCAGCAGTTTACCTGGCAGGGGTGGATATGGCTACACCTTC.

The V and J genes are TRBV19 and TRBJ1-2; 7 positions agree with TRBD1. The V and J ends lost 5 bases and 7 bases, in that order; junction bases with no gene match: 10. The CDR3 covers 14 residues. The germline gives CDR1 LNHDA, CDR2 SQIVND (reference sequence). CDR3 nucleotide sequence: TGTGCCAGTAGTGTCGACAGGGTTGGAAGTGGCTACACCTTC. This gives the protein CASSVDRVGSGYTF.

The V and J genes are TRBV7-2 and TRBJ2-7; D possibly corresponds to TRBD1 (6 bases). This CDR3 region has 15 residues. Germline lookup yields CDR1 SGHTA and CDR2 FQGNSA. V lost 5 bases and J 2 bases, leaving 16 bases between the germline ends. CDR3 protein: CASSPHYRGTYEQYF. Written as DNA, the CDR3 is TGTGCCAGCAGCCCGCACTATAGGGGGACCTACGAGCAGTACTTC.

The V call is TRBV4-2, the J call TRBJ2-1; 7 positions agree with TRBD1. The germline gives CDR1 LGHNA, CDR2 YNFKEQ. The ends lost 1 base at V and 7 bases at J; junction bases unmatched: 4. The CDR3 sequence is 14 residues long. The CDR3 nucleotides are TGTGCCAGCAGCCAAGGACAGGGACCTAATGAGCAGTTCTTC. It yields the protein CASSQGQGPNEQFF.

The chain has TRBV4-1 and TRBJ1-2; 9 bases line up with TRBD1. The CDR3 spans 15 residues. Germline CDR1 MGHRA, CDR2 YSYEKL. J gave up 8 bases and V 4 bases, and 11 bases lay outside the gene matches. CDR3 sequence: CASSLLDRGGEGYTF. CDR3 coding DNA: TGCGCCAGCAGCCTTTTGGACAGGGGAGGCGAGGGCTACACCTTC.